This T cell receptor (beta chain) was captured by sequencing in a study of blood T cell repertoires in COVID-19. Study at large: Some COVID-19 samples were acute and others convalescent; all came from the United States, Italy and Spain. Sample material is recorded as cDNA or gDNA derived from T cells, B-cell-depleted T cells, or PBMCs.

In the source study's methods: The assay estimated nucleated cells by amplifying reference gene primers. Only in-frame clones appear in the TCRdb table, and some are missing; sequencing was by immunoSEQ multiplex PCR. V, J and clone size were drawn from that table, and D and trimming were deduced from the DNA. Here the sample spans some 320,000 clones, about nine tenths being singletons. Input material: PBMCs or T cells enriched from blood (not recorded which). The clonotype comes from a man aged 55-75 years who had recovered from COVID-19.

CDR3 coding DNA: TGTGCCAGCAGCAACGGGAGGACTGGGGCCAAAAACATTCAGTACTTC. This encodes CASSNGRTGAKNIQYF. The chain combines TRBV7-9 with TRBJ2-4; 7 positions match TRBD2. The ends lost 5 bases at V and 1 base at J; junction bases unmatched: 8. From germline, CDR1 is SEHNR and CDR2 FQNEAQ (reference sequence). There are 16 residues in the CDR3. The variable domain in full, completed from reference TRBV7-9 and TRBJ2-4, reads DTGVSQNPRHKITKRGQNVTFRCDPISEHNRLYWYRQTLGQGPEFLTYFQNEAQLEKSRLLSDRFSAERPKGSFSTLEIQRTEQGDSAMYLCASSNGRTGAKNIQYFGAGTRLSVL.